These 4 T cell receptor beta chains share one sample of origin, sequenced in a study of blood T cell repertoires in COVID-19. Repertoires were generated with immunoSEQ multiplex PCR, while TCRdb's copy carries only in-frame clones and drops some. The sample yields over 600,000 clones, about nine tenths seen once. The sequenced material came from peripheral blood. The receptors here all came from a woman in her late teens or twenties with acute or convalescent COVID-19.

Written as DNA, the CDR3 is TGTGCCAGCAGCCCAAACCCGGGACAGGGTCCCTACGAGCAGTACTTC. Encoded protein: CASSPNPGQGPYEQYF. The J gene is TRBJ2-7, the V gene TRBV3-1 (or the pseudogene TRBV3-2); 9 bases match TRBD1. The CDR3 has 16 residues. Trimming took 4 bases from V and 2 from J; bases not matched to a gene: 9. CDR1 LGHDT and CDR2 YNNKEL come from the germline V gene (reference sequence).

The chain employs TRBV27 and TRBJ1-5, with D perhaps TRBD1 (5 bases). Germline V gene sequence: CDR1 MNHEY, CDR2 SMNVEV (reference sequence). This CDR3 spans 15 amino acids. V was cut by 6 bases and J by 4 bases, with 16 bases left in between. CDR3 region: CASRLNRGVNQPQHF. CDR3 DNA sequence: TGTGCCAGCAGACTAAATCGGGGGGTAAATCAGCCCCAGCATTTT.

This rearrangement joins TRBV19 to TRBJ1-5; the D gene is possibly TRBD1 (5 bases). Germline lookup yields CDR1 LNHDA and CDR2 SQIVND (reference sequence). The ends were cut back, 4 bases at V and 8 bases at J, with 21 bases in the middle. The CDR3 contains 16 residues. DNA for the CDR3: TGTGCCAGTAGTACCCCCCAGACAGCCTACCCTGAGCCCCAGCATTTT. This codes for CASSTPQTAYPEPQHF.

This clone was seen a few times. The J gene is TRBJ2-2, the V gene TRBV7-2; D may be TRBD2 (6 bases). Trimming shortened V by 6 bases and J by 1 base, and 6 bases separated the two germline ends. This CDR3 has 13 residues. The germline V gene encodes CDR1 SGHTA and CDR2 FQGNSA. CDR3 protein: CASRRENTGELFF. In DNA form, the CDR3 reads TGTGCCAGCAGGCGGGAGAACACCGGGGAGCTGTTTTTT.